The 10 T cell receptor beta chains in this list originate from one sample, sequenced in a study of identical twins (dated by TCRdb to the mid-2010s). The library was prepared using 5' RACE. Sequenced using an Illumina HiSeq 2000. TCRdb reprocessing: public reads trimmed at Q25 with fastp, clones called with MiXCR, in-frame beta chains kept. Each entry is one CDR3 protein sequence, shown with its most common DNA and genes. A total of hundreds of thousands of distinct CDR3 sequences appear in this sample, roughly 20% of them only once. The ten largest clonotypes hold around 13% of the sample. This same sample was also taken into another study, of T cells expressing NK-cell markers.

The sequencing input was PBMCs. The source of these receptors is a woman aged 18-35 years in good health.

This clonotype was seen ten or more times. This chain joins TRBV12-3 or TRBV12-4 and TRBJ1-5; TRBD1 might be the D (5 bases). V lost 2 bases and J lost 4, with 12 bases in between. CDR3 length equals 15 residues. The CDR3 here is CASSLSRAGNQPQHF. The CDR3 bases are TGTGCCAGCAGTTTAAGCAGGGCTGGAAATCAGCCCCAGCATTTT.

This clonotype was counted only a few times. This rearrangement joins TRBV19 to TRBJ1-1, with D perhaps TRBD1 (5 bases). The V gene lost 1 base and the J gene lost 0 bases, with 6 bases spanning the gap. This CDR3 is built from 14 residues. Per germline, CDR1 LNHDA and CDR2 SQIVND (reference sequence). The CDR3 reads CASSIGGVNTEAFF. DNA for the CDR3: TGTGCCAGTAGTATAGGGGGCGTGAACACTGAAGCTTTCTTT.

V is TRBV21-1 and J is TRBJ2-7; no DNA check was done on the table's D call, TRBD2. TRBV21-1 is assigned pseudogene status. There are 18 residues in the CDR3. CDR3 in amino acids: CASSKQPRKAGAGDEQYF. CDR3 sequence (DNA): TGTGCCAGCAGCAAACAACCTAGAAAAGCGGGAGCCGGGGACGAGCAGTACTTC.

The rearrangement uses TRBV20-1 and TRBJ2-7; D may be TRBD1 (5 bases). The CDR3 totals 14 residues. Germline-derived CDR1 and CDR2 are DFQATT and SNEGSKA (reference sequence). Deletions cut 6 bases from V and 1 base from J, with 16 bases between. Here the CDR3 DNA reads TGCAGTGCCCCGCCGTTAGGGGAATCCTACGAGCAGTACTTC. This encodes CSAPPLGESYEQYF.

This clonotype appeared many times. The chain joins TRBV6-6 to TRBJ1-2; TRBD1 matches 8 bases. Germline V gene lookup returns CDR1 MNHNY and CDR2 SVGAGI (reference sequence). The ends lost 4 bases at V and 3 bases at J; junction bases unmatched: 1. The CDR3 loop spans 13 amino acids. The DNA for the CDR3 is TGTGCCAGCAGTTCGGGACAGGACTATGGCTACACCTTC. Protein sequence: CASSSGQDYGYTF.

The chain is built from TRBV6-5 and TRBJ1-5; 8 bases line up with TRBD1. The germline gives CDR1 MNHEY, CDR2 SVGAGI. The CDR3 is 15 residues long. V lost 2 bases, J lost 3 bases, and 3 bases stayed unmatched. This CDR3 is CASSYDRGDNQPQHF. CDR3 coding DNA: TGTGCCAGCAGTTACGACAGGGGTGACAATCAGCCCCAGCATTTT.

The chain couples TRBV3-1 to TRBJ2-1; 8 bases match TRBD2. This CDR3 region has 15 residues. From germline, CDR1 is LGHDT and CDR2 YNNKEL (reference sequence). V was pared by 4 bases and J by 7 bases, with 9 bases of the junction left unmatched. The CDR3 reads CASSLSGALMNEQFF. The CDR3, as DNA: TGTGCCAGCAGCCTTAGCGGGGCGCTAATGAATGAGCAGTTCTTC.

This clonotype was recorded a few times. The chain carries TRBV9 and TRBJ2-7; TRBD1 is a possible D gene (6 bases). CDR3 length: 15 residues. Between the trimmed V and J ends, which lost 0 bases and 2 bases, there was a span of 12 bases. Per germline, CDR1 SGDLS and CDR2 YYNGEE. This CDR3 reads CASSVGPGDPYEQYF. In DNA form, the CDR3 reads TGTGCCAGCAGCGTAGGCCCAGGGGACCCCTACGAGCAGTACTTC.

The chain is built from TRBV27 and TRBJ2-1; D is possibly TRBD2 (7 bases). Trimming shortened V by 5 bases and J by 11 bases, and 22 bases separated the two germline ends. This CDR3 has 15 residues. Germline assignment: CDR1 MNHEY and CDR2 SMNVEV (reference sequence). CDR3 in amino acids: CASSPGTKGQGQQFF. The CDR3 DNA reads as TGTGCCAGCAGTCCCGGGACTAAGGGCCAGGGGCAGCAGTTCTTC.

This clonotype has a count of ten or more. This rearrangement joins TRBV18 to TRBJ2-1, with D possibly being TRBD2 (6 bases). This CDR3 region has 13 residues. The germline gives CDR1 KGHSH, CDR2 LQKENI. The V and J ends lost 6 bases and 8 bases respectively, with 14 bases between them. The CDR3 nucleotides are TGTGCCAGCTCGGATACTAGCTTCCATGAGCAGTTCTTC. Amino acid sequence: CASSDTSFHEQFF.